This T cell receptor beta chain was observed in a study of Tregs in tolerant kidney transplant recipients. Study outcomes and limitations: The small number of patients limits these findings pending further validation. Biological reproducibility was not directly addressed, but technical replication error appeared minimal.

Concerning this clone: Its specificity is not known.

This CDR3 contains 15 residues. Germline CDR1 MNHEY, CDR2 SVGAGI. The V and J ends lost 2 bases and 3 bases, in that order; junction bases with no gene match: 4. Using immunoSEQ multiplex PCR, the repertoire was profiled, and TCRdb retains in-frame clones only, with some absent. The table has 30,000 or so clones, 70% to 85% seen once. This chain uses TRBV6-5 with TRBJ2-7, with 10 nucleotides matching TRBD1. This sequence originates from a human donor in good health. Sequenced material: Tregs from blood cultured with allogeneic cells. The CDR3 DNA reads as TGTGCCAGCAGTTACGCCCGGGACAGGGGCTACGAGCAGTACTTC. Translation gives CASSYARDRGYEQYF.